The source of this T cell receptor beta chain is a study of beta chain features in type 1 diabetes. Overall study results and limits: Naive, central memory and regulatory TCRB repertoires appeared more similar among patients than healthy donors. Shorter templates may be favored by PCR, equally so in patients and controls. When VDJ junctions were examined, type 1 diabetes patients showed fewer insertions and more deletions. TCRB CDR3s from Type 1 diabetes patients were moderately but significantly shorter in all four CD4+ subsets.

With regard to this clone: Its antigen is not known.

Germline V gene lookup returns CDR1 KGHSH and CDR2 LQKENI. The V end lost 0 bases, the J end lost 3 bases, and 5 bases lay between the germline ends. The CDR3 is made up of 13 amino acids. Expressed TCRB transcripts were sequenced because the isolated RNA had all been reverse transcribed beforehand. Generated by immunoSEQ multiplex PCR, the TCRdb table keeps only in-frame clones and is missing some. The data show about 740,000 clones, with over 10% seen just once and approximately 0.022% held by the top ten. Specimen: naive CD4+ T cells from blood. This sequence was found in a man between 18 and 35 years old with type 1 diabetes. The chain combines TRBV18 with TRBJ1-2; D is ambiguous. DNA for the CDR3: TGTGCCAGCTCACCACCGATGGACTATGGCTACACCTTC. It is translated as CASSPPMDYGYTF.